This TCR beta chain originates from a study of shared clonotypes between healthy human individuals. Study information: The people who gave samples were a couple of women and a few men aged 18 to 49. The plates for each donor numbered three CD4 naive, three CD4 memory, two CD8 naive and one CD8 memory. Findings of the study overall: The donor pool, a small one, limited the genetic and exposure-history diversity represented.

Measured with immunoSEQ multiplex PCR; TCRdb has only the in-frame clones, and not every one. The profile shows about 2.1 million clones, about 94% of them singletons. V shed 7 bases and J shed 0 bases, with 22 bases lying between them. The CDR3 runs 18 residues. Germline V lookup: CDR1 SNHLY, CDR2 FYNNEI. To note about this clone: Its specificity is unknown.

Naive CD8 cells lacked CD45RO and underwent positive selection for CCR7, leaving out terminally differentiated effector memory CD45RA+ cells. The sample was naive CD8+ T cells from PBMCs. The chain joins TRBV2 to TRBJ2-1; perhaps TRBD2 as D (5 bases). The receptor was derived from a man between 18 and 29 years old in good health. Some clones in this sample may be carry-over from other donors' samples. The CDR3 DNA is TGTGCCAGCACCCTAGGGTTGGCGGGCGCCTTCTCCTACAATGAGCAGTTCTTC. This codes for CASTLGLAGAFSYNEQFF.